The 29 T cell receptor beta chains in this list originate from one sample, sequenced in a study of T cells in Graves' hyperthyroidism and ophthalmopathy. RNA transcripts served as the template for amplifying TCR beta CDR3 regions. HTBI primers were the set used in a first-round RT-PCR of the TCR CDR3. One entry per CDR3 protein, called by TCRdb with MiXCR from the multiplex PCR reads. The sample lists roughly 290,000 distinct CDR3 sequences, around 15% occurring once. Sequencing was performed on blood. Receptors originate from a woman aged 55 to 70 with Graves' ophthalmopathy.

J is TRBJ2-5 and V is TRBV6-2 or TRBV6-3; 11 bases line up with TRBD2. J gave up 14 bases and V 1 base, and 9 bases lay outside the gene matches. CDR3 size: 14 residues. Germline V gene data show CDR1 as MNHEY and CDR2 as SVGEGT. The CDR3 region has the DNA TGTGCCAGCAGTTACTTTAGCGGGAGGGCCGGTTTTTACTTC. This translates into CASSYFSGRAGFYF.

In this sample, this clonotype turned up many times. This chain links TRBV7-8 with TRBJ2-4, with 7 positions matching TRBD1. V lost 5 bases, J lost 1 base, and 14 bases stayed unmatched. The germline CDR1 and CDR2 sequences are SGHVS and FQNEAQ. The CDR3 covers 18 residues. The CDR3 DNA reads as TGTGCCAGCAGCAAGGGACAGACTTCAACTTTCGCCAAAAACATTCAGTACTTC. Its translation is CASSKGQTSTFAKNIQYF.

This clonotype was seen a handful of times. The chain is built from TRBV4-2 and TRBJ1-2, with D unresolved. Germline CDR1 reads LGHNA; CDR2 reads YNFKEQ. Trimming took off 0 bases at V and 2 bases at J, with 10 bases between the two ends. The length of the CDR3 is 15 residues. The CDR3: CASSQDKARNYGYTF. The CDR3 nucleotides read TGTGCCAGCAGCCAAGATAAGGCACGGAACTATGGCTACACCTTC.

This clonotype was recorded many times. The rearrangement uses TRBV7-2 and TRBJ2-5; the D call may be TRBD1 or TRBD2 (5 bases each). The germline V and J ends were trimmed by 5 bases and 0 bases, with 13 bases remaining between them. The CDR3 has 15 amino acids. Germline values: CDR1 SGHTA, CDR2 FQGNSA. The CDR3 DNA reads as TGTGCCAGCAGCGGTTACGGGGCGTACCAAGAGACCCAGTACTTC. Its translation is CASSGYGAYQETQYF.

This clonotype appeared many times. The genes are TRBV3-1 and TRBJ2-1, with D perhaps TRBD1 (6 bases). V was pared by 9 bases and J by 3 bases, with 18 bases between. This CDR3 is built from 15 residues. The germline V gene encodes CDR1 LGHDT and CDR2 YNNKEL (reference sequence). In nucleotides, the CDR3 is TGTGCCAGTGCAAAAGGGGGAGACTTCTACAATGAGCAGTTCTTC. This sequence encodes CASAKGGDFYNEQFF.

The chain is built from TRBV28 and TRBJ1-5; the D gene is possibly TRBD1 (6 bases). The length of the CDR3 is 14 residues. With 6 bases removed from V and 6 bases from J, the gap between germline ends came to 15 bases. Germline-derived CDR1 and CDR2 are MDHEN and SYDVKM. The CDR3 loop is CASSLGGVGQPQHF. The CDR3 DNA is TGTGCCAGCAGCCTAGGGGGAGTTGGTCAGCCCCAGCATTTT. Variable domain in full (rest from reference TRBV28 and TRBJ1-5): DVKVTQSSRYLVKRTGEKVFLECVQDMDHENMFWYRQDPGLGLRLIYFSYDVKMKEKGDIPEGYSVSREKKERFSLILESASTNQTSMYLCASSLGGVGQPQHFGDGTRLSIL.

Regarding this clonotype: Sequence at one end of the junction differs from germline and may be a read error. CDR3 in amino acids: CASSLVGGRTDTRYF. CDR3 in DNA: TGTGCCAGCAGCTTAGTGGGGGGGAGAACAGATACGCGGTATTTT. The chain couples TRBV7-2 to TRBJ2-3; 7 nucleotides line up with TRBD2. This CDR3 has 15 residues. Germline V gene lookup returns CDR1 SGHTA and CDR2 FQGNSA.

The V and J genes are TRBV20-1 and TRBJ1-2, with D possibly being TRBD1 (5 bases). Between the trimmed V and J ends, which lost 3 bases and 7 bases, there was a span of 9 bases. Germline values: CDR1 DFQATT, CDR2 SNEGSKA (reference sequence). The CDR3 runs to 11 residues. In nucleotides, the CDR3 is TGCAGTGCTAGGGTGGGGGGTGGCTACACCTTC. It translates to CSARVGGGYTF.

The CDR3 sequence: CASTREGDGYEQYF. CDR3 in DNA: TGTGCCAGCACTCGGGAGGGGGACGGTTACGAGCAGTACTTC. The rearrangement joins TRBV2 to TRBJ2-7, with 8 nucleotides matching TRBD2. Unmatched junction bases numbered 9, after V lost 7 bases and J lost 4 bases. CDR3 length equals 14 residues. From germline, CDR1 is SNHLY and CDR2 FYNNEI. The full variable domain, in which reference TRBV2 and TRBJ2-7 provide the parts outside the CDR3, is EPEVTQTPSHQVTQMGQEVILRCVPISNHLYFYWYRQILGQKVEFLVSFYNNEISEKSEIFDDQFSVERPDGSNFTLKIRSTKLEDSAMYFCASTREGDGYEQYFGPGTRLTVT.

This clonotype was found many times. The chain couples TRBV6-2 or TRBV6-3 to TRBJ2-3; D remains ambiguous. Germline values: CDR1 MNHEY, CDR2 SVGEGT. Trimming took 0 bases from V and 2 from J, leaving 9 bases between them. The CDR3 is 15 amino acids. This chain's CDR3 is CASSYSDTDTDTQYF. In nucleotides, the CDR3 is TGTGCCAGCAGTTACTCGGATACTGACACAGATACGCAGTATTTT.

This clonotype was found a few times. The chain joins TRBV5-4 to TRBJ1-2; D call uncertain. CDR3 length: 14 amino acids. The V end was cut by 4 bases, the J end by 2 bases, with 12 bases between. CDR1 is SGHNT, CDR2 YYREEE, per germline (reference sequence). CDR3 nucleotide sequence: TGTGCCAGCAGCCCCGTCGGTGAGAACTATGGCTACACCTTC. Translated: CASSPVGENYGYTF.

With regard to this clonotype: One end of the junction fails to match germline, which may point to a read error. The chain carries TRBV5-1 and TRBJ2-3; D perhaps matches TRBD2 (5 bases). This CDR3 is built from 14 residues. Per the germline V gene, CDR1 is SGHRS and CDR2 is YFSETQ. CDR3 DNA sequence: TGCGCCAGCAGCTTGGGAGGTCGGGGAGATATGCAGTATTTT. As protein: CASSLGGRGDMQYF.

The chain is built from TRBV5-1 and TRBJ2-7, with D maybe TRBD2 (6 bases). Germline V CDR1 and CDR2: SGHRS, YFSETQ. The CDR3 has 14 amino acids. V was shortened by 7 bases and J by 0 bases, with 14 bases between the two germline ends. As DNA, the CDR3 is TGCGCCAGCGCCCCGCGGGGCGACTCCTACGAGCAGTACTTC. It translates to CASAPRGDSYEQYF.

The chain carries TRBV6-5 and TRBJ2-3; tentatively, D is TRBD2 (6 bases). The germline gives CDR1 MNHEY, CDR2 SVGAGI. Trimming took 4 bases from V and 3 from J, leaving 11 bases between them. The length of the CDR3 is 14 residues. CDR3 in DNA: TGTGCCAGCAGTTCCGCGGGGAGTACAGATACGCAGTATTTT. Protein sequence: CASSSAGSTDTQYF.

This clonotype was counted many times. The CDR3 protein is CSARVGWLGPSSYNEQFF. The CDR3, as DNA: TGCAGTGCTAGAGTGGGGTGGTTGGGACCGAGCTCCTACAATGAGCAGTTCTTC. The chain links TRBV20-1 to TRBJ2-1; D may match TRBD1 or TRBD2 (5 bases each). Germline V gives CDR1 DFQATT, CDR2 SNEGSKA (reference sequence). The CDR3 totals 18 residues. V was trimmed by 1 base and J by 0 bases, leaving 19 bases between them.

This clonotype was detected only a few times. The rearrangement uses TRBV6-4 and TRBJ1-1, with 7 positions matching TRBD1. CDR1 is MRHNA, CDR2 SNTAGT, per germline. The length of the CDR3 is 14 residues. Trimming took 6 bases from V and 0 from J; bases not matched to a gene: 4. The CDR3 loop reads CASRMDRMNTEAFF. In nucleotides, the CDR3 is TGTGCCAGCAGAATGGACAGGATGAACACTGAAGCTTTCTTT.

This clonotype was seen ten or more times. This chain connects TRBV18 to TRBJ2-1; 13 nucleotides match TRBD2. Germline V gene data show CDR1 as KGHSH and CDR2 as LQKENI. The CDR3 has 15 amino acids. J was trimmed by 6 bases and V by 5 bases; bases with no gene match: 4. The CDR3 DNA is TGTGCCAGCTCAGGACTAGCGGGAGAAGGCAATGAGCAGTTCTTC. It codes for CASSGLAGEGNEQFF.

At least ten counts were recorded for this clonotype. V usage is TRBV7-2 and J usage is TRBJ1-4; no clear D. Trimming left V 6 bases short and J 0 bases short, with 8 bases between. The germline gives CDR1 SGHTA, CDR2 FQGNSA. The CDR3 spans 14 residues. CDR3 sequence: CASSLAATNEKLFF. The CDR3 DNA follows: TGTGCCAGCAGTCTTGCTGCAACTAATGAAAAACTGTTTTTT.

This clonotype was counted between two and nine times. The V and J genes are TRBV2 and TRBJ1-4; 9 positions agree with TRBD1. Germline loops: CDR1 SNHLY, CDR2 FYNNEI. This CDR3 spans 12 amino acids. V trimming: 9 bases; J trimming: 6 bases; junction bases outside the gene matches: 2. As DNA, the CDR3 is TGTGCCAGTAGGGACAGGGATGAAAAACTGTTTTTT. Protein: CASRDRDEKLFF.

This clonotype was picked up many times. This chain joins TRBV6-2 or TRBV6-3 and TRBJ1-1; D is ambiguous. V was clipped by 5 bases and J by 1 base, with 8 bases between them. Per the germline V gene, CDR1 is MNHEY and CDR2 is SVGEGT. This CDR3 has 13 amino acids. The CDR3 sequence: CASSRKENTEAFF. The CDR3 DNA sequence: TGTGCCAGCAGTCGCAAAGAGAACACTGAAGCTTTCTTT.

This clonotype was seen repeatedly, ten times or more. This chain connects TRBV11-2 to TRBJ2-7, with 8 bases matching TRBD1. CDR1 is SGHAT and CDR2 is FQNNGV in the germline V gene. The length of the CDR3 is 13 residues. V lost 7 bases, J lost 5 bases, and 7 bases stayed unmatched. CDR3 in DNA: TGTGCCAGCACCTACAAACAGGGGGACGAGCAGTACTTC. Protein sequence: CASTYKQGDEQYF.

Many counts were recorded for this clonotype. The V call is TRBV27, the J call TRBJ1-1; 11 nucleotides match TRBD1. The CDR3 loop spans 15 amino acids. Germline V CDR1 and CDR2: MNHEY, SMNVEV (reference sequence). After removal of 4 bases from V and 6 bases from J, the junction contained 7 bases not matched to a gene. CDR3 loop: CASSSRTGGLPEAFF. Here the CDR3 DNA reads TGTGCCAGCAGTTCCCGGACAGGGGGCCTTCCTGAAGCTTTCTTT.

The CDR3 nucleotides read TGTGCCAGCAGCTTAGGGTCGCCGAGATACAATGAGCAGTTCTTC. It translates to CASSLGSPRYNEQFF. The chain carries TRBV7-2 and TRBJ2-1; D call uncertain. The CDR3 has 15 amino acids. Trimming removed 1 base from V and 4 bases from J, with 11 bases in between. Germline V gene lookup returns CDR1 SGHTA and CDR2 FQGNSA.

This clonotype appeared a few times. CDR3 amino acids: CASSVASASNTGELFF. CDR3 nucleotide sequence: TGTGCCAGCAGCGTAGCAAGTGCGTCGAACACCGGGGAGCTGTTTTTT. This chain joins TRBV9 and TRBJ2-2; D is ambiguous. The germline V gene has CDR1 SGDLS and CDR2 YYNGEE. The germline V and J ends were trimmed by 0 bases and 0 bases, with 9 bases remaining between them. The CDR3 consists of 16 residues.

The chain uses TRBV11-2 and TRBJ1-1; tentative D call: TRBD1 (6 bases). The CDR3 runs to 15 residues. V was cut by 5 bases and J by 6 bases, with 19 bases left in between. Germline lookup yields CDR1 SGHAT and CDR2 FQNNGV. In DNA, the CDR3 is TGTGCCAGCAGCCCCCTACAGGGACCGGTGGCTGAAGCTTTCTTT. This translates into CASSPLQGPVAEAFF. Using reference TRBV11-2 and TRBJ1-1 for the parts outside the CDR3, the full variable domain is EAGVAQSPRYKIIEKRQSVAFWCNPISGHATLYWYQQILGQGPKLLIQFQNNGVVDDSQLPKDRFSAERLKGVDSTLKIQPAKLEDSAVYLCASSPLQGPVAEAFFGQGTRLTVV.

This clonotype was counted only a few times. The chain has TRBV4-2 and TRBJ2-5; 8 bases map to TRBD1. CDR1 is LGHNA, CDR2 YNFKEQ, per germline. V was pared by 3 bases and J by 4 bases, with 7 bases of the junction left unmatched. The CDR3 contains 15 residues. The CDR3 DNA sequence: TGTGCCAGCAGCCACGACAGGGGAGTGCGAGAGACCCAGTACTTC. Translation gives CASSHDRGVRETQYF.

This chain links TRBV9 with TRBJ1-3; D might be TRBD1 (5 bases). There are 16 residues in the CDR3. V was shortened by 1 base and J by 0 bases, with 11 bases between the two germline ends. In germline, CDR1 is SGDLS, CDR2 YYNGEE. The CDR3 sequence: CASSVSRALSGNTIYF. Written as DNA, the CDR3 is TGTGCCAGCAGCGTATCCAGGGCCCTCTCTGGAAACACCATATATTTT.

This clonotype was observed a few times. This sequence joins TRBV25-1 and TRBJ1-2; D ambiguous. CDR1 and CDR2 (germline): MGHDK, SYGVNS. The CDR3 has 13 residues. The ends were cut back, 1 base at V and 7 bases at J, with 10 bases in the middle. CDR3 sequence: CASSESRSRGYTF. The CDR3 bases are TGTGCCAGCAGTGAATCCAGGTCCCGTGGCTACACCTTC.

The sample holds many counts of this clonotype. In nucleotides, the CDR3 is TGTGCTAGTGGTAACCGGGACAGGGGGCGCACAGATACGCAGTATTTT. Encoded protein: CASGNRDRGRTDTQYF. This sequence joins TRBV12-5 and TRBJ2-3; 12 positions agree with TRBD1. Germline V gene data show CDR1 as LGHNT and CDR2 as FRNRAP. The CDR3 consists of 16 residues. With 5 bases clipped from V and 1 base from J, the junction kept 4 bases outside the gene matches.